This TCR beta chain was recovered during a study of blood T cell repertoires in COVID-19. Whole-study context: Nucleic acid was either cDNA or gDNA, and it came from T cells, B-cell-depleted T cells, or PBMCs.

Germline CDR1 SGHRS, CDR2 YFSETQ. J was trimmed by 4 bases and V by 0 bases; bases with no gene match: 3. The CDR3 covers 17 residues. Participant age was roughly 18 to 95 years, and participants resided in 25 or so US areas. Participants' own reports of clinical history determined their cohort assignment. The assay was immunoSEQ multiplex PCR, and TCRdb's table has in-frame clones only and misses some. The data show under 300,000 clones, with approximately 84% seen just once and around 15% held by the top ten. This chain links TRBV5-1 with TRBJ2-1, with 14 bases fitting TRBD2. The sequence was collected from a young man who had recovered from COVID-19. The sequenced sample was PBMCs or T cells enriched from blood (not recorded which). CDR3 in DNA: TGCGCCAGCAGCTTGGGAAGACTAGCGGGAGGGTACAATGAGCAGTTCTTC. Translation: CASSLGRLAGGYNEQFF.